The rows below give T cell receptor beta chains drawn from one sample of a study of shared clonotypes between healthy human individuals. Here immunoSEQ multiplex PCR was the method, and the copy in TCRdb shows in-frame clones only, minus some. The sample holds around 690,000 clones, about nine tenths seen once. The sample taken for sequencing was memory CD8+ T cells from PBMCs. These TCRs come from a man younger than 35 in good health. Some clones in this sample may be carry-over from other donors' samples. Both conserved end residues are part of each CDR3. The D gene is left open where the match is weak. Where a row states a size, it is once, few, many or the class of an expanded clone; other rows omit it.

size,D,V,J,CDR3,DNA
once,.,TRBV7-6,TRBJ1-5,CASSEAGGINQPQHF,TGTGCCAGCAGCGAGGCTGGGGGGATCAATCAGCCCCAGCATTTT
.,.,TRBV5-1,TRBJ2-7,CASSLGSGSYEQYF,TGCGCCAGCAGCTTGGGTAGCGGATCCTACGAGCAGTACTTC
.,.,TRBV7-8,TRBJ2-7,CASSFSTYEQYF,TGTGCCAGCAGCTTTAGTACCTACGAGCAGTACTTC
.,TRBD2,TRBV5-1,TRBJ2-7,CASSFVASGASYEQYF,TGCGCCAGCAGCTTCGTAGCTAGCGGGGCCTCCTACGAGCAGTACTTC
.,.,TRBV4-1,TRBJ2-7,CASSLLQGTKYEQYF,TGCGCCAGCAGCCTACTACAGGGGACTAAGTACGAGCAGTACTTC
few,TRBD1,TRBV9,TRBJ2-7,CASSLGQGTSYEQYF,TGTGCCAGCAGCTTAGGACAGGGTACCTCCTACGAGCAGTACTTC
.,.,TRBV4-1,TRBJ2-5,CAGSRGPKGETQYF,TGCGCCGGCAGCCGGGGCCCTAAGGGAGAGACCCAGTACTTC
once,.,TRBV6-5,TRBJ2-3,CASTLQIGGTDTQYF,TGTGCCAGCACCTTACAGATAGGGGGTACGGATACGCAGTATTTT
once,.,TRBV25-1,TRBJ2-1,CASSDAGNYNEQFF,TGTGCCAGCAGTGATGCGGGGAACTACAATGAGCAGTTCTTC
.,.,TRBV27,TRBJ2-7,CASSPRGGTYEQYF,TGTGCCAGCAGTCCACGAGGGGGGACCTACGAGCAGTACTTC
.,.,TRBV7-2,TRBJ2-7,CASSFSAYSYEQYF,TGTGCCAGCAGCTTCTCAGCCTACTCCTACGAGCAGTACTTC
.,TRBD1,TRBV27,TRBJ2-5,CASRRTGIETQYF,TGTGCCAGCAGAAGGACAGGTATAGAGACCCAGTACTTC
.,TRBD2,TRBV6-1,TRBJ2-1,CASSEDPLAESYNEQFF,TGTGCCAGCAGTGAAGACCCGCTAGCGGAGTCCTACAATGAGCAGTTCTTC
.,TRBD1,TRBV6-1,TRBJ1-1,CASSEKARGRGPGTEAFF,TGTGCCAGCAGTGAGAAGGCCAGGGGGAGGGGCCCTGGGACTGAAGCTTTCTTT
once,.,TRBV28,TRBJ2-5,CASSPPRLEIQETQYF,TGTGCCAGCAGCCCCCCGAGGCTAGAGATTCAAGAGACCCAGTACTTC
once,.,TRBV28,TRBJ1-1,CASSLVVDTEAFF,TGTGCCAGCAGTTTGGTTGTAGACACTGAAGCTTTCTTT